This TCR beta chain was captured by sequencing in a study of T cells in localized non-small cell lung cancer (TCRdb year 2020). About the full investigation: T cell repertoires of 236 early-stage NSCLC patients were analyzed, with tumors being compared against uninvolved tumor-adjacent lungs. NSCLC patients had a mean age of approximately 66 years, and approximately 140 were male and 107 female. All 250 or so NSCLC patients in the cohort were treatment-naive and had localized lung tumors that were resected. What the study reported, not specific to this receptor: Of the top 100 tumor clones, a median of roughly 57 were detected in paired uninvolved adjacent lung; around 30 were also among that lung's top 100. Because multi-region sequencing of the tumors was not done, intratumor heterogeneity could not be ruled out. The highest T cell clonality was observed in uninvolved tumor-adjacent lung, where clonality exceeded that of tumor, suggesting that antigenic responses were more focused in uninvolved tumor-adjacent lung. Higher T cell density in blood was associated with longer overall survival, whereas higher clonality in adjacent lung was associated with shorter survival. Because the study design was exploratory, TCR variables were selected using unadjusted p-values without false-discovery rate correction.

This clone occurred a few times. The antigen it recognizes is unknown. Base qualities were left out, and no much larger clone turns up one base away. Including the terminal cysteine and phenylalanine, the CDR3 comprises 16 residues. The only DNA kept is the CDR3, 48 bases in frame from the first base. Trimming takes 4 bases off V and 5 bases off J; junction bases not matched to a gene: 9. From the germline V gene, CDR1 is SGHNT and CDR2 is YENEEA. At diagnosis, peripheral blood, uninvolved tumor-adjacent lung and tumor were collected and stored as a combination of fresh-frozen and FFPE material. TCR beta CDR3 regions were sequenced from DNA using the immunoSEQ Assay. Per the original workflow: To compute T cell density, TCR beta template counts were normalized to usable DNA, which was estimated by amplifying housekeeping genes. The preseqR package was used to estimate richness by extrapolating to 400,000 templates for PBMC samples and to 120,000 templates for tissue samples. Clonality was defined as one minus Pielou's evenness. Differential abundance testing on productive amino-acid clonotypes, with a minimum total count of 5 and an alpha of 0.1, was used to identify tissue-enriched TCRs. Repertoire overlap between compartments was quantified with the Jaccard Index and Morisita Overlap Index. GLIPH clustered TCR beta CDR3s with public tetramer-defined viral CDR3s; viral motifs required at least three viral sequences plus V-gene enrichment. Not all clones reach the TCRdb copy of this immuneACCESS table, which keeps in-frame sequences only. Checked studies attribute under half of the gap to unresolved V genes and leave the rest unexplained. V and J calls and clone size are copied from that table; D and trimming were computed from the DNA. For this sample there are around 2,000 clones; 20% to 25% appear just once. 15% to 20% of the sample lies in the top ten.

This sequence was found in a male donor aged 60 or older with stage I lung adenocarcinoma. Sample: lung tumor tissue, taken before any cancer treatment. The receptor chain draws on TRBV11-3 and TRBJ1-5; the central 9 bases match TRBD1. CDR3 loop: CASSSRTGVEDQPQHF. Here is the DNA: TGTGCCAGCAGCTCCCGGACAGGGGTGGAGGATCAGCCCCAGCATTTT.